This T cell receptor beta chain was identified in a study of immune cell composition in non-small cell lung cancer. Findings and caveats of the study: Lung squamous cell carcinoma tumours had significantly higher top 10 clone scores and productive clonality than lung adenocarcinoma. Roughly 82% of squamous and 33% of adenocarcinoma cases had tumour-associated clones >0.5%. Tumour TCR-beta clonality was not significantly tied to smoking pack-years. Shared sequences between tumour-reactive and dominant in vivo clones were not proven.

Details on this clone: Its antigen is unknown.

Assay: immunoSEQ multiplex PCR; the TCRdb copy retains only in-frame clones and omits some. The table includes about 2,500 clones, over 70% detected once. From germline, CDR1 is MDHEN and CDR2 SYDVKM. V trimming: 1 base; J trimming: 3 bases; junction bases outside the gene matches: 10. The CDR3 sequence is 18 residues long. This receptor was taken from a human donor with non-small cell lung cancer. The V gene is TRBV28, the J gene TRBJ1-2; 11 nucleotides line up with TRBD1. Sequenced sample: lung tumor tissue. The chain's CDR3 is CASSLYRTGGYTDYGYTF. The CDR3 nucleotides read TGTGCCAGCAGTTTATACCGGACAGGGGGCTATACCGACTATGGCTACACCTTC.